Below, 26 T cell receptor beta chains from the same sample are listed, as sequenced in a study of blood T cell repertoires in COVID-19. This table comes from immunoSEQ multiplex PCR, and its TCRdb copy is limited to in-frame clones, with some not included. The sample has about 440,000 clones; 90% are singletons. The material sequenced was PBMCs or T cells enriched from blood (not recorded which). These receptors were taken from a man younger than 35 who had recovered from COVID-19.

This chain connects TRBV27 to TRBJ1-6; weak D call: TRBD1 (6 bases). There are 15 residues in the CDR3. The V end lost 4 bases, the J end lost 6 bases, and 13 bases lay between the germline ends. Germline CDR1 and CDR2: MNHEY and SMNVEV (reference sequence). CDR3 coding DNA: TGTGCCAGCAGTTGGACCGGGACAATTAATTCACCCCTCCACTTT. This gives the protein CASSWTGTINSPLHF.

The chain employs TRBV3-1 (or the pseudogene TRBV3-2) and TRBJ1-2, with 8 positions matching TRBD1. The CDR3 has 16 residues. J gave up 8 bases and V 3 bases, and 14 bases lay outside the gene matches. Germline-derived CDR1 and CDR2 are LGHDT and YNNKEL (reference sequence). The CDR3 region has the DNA TGTGCCAGCAGCCAGGCCGGACAGGGCTCTACAGGGGGCTACACCTTC. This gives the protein CASSQAGQGSTGGYTF.

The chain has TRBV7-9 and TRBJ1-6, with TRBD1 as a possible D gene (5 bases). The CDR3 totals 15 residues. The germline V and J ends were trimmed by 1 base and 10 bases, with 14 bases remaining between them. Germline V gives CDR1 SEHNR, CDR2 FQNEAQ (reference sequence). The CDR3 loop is CASSLGGGGKSPLHF. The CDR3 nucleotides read TGTGCCAGCAGCTTAGGGGGCGGGGGAAAGTCACCCCTCCACTTT.

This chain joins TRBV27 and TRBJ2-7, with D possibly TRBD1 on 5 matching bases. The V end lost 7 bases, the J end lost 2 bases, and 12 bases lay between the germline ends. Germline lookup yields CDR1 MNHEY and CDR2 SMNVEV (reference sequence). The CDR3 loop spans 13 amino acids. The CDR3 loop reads CASNRTCPYEQYF. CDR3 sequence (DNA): TGTGCCAGCAATCGGACATGTCCCTACGAGCAGTACTTC.

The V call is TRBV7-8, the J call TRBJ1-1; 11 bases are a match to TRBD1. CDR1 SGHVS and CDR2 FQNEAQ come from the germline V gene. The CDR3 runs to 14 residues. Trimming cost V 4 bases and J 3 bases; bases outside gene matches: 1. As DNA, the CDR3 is TGTGCCAGCAGCTGGACAGGGGGCCACACTGAAGCTTTCTTT. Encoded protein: CASSWTGGHTEAFF.

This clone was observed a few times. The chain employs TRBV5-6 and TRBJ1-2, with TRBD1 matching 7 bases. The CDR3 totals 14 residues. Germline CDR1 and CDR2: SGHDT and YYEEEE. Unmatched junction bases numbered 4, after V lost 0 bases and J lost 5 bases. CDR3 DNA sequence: TGTGCCAGCAGCTTGGAAGGGGGCCGTTATGGCTACACCTTC. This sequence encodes CASSLEGGRYGYTF.

The CDR3 sequence is CASSLGGGKDTEAFF. As DNA, the CDR3 is TGTGCCAGCAGCTTAGGCGGGGGGAAGGACACTGAAGCTTTCTTT. The chain links TRBV11-3 to TRBJ1-1; D may be TRBD1 (5 bases). This CDR3 has 15 amino acids. V shed 1 base and J shed 3 bases, with 12 bases lying between them. Looked up from germline, CDR1 is SGHNT and CDR2 is YENEEA.

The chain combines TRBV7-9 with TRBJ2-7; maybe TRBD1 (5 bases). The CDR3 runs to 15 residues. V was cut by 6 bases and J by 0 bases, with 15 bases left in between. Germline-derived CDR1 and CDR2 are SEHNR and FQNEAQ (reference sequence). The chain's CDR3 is CASRPSDSDSYEQYF. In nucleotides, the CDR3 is TGTGCCAGCAGACCCTCCGACAGTGACTCCTACGAGCAGTACTTC.

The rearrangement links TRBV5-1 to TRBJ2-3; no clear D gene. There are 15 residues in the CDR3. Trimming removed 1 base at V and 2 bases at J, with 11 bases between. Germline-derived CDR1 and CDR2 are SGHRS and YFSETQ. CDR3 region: CASSLSQFLTDTQYF. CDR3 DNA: TGCGCCAGCAGCTTGTCGCAGTTTCTCACAGATACGCAGTATTTT.

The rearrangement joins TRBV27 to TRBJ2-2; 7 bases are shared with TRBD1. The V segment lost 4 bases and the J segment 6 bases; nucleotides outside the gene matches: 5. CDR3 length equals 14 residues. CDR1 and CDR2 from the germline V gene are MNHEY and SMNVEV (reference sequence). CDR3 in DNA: TGTGCCAGCAGTTCGGGACAGTGGGCCGGGGAGCTGTTTTTT. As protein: CASSSGQWAGELFF.

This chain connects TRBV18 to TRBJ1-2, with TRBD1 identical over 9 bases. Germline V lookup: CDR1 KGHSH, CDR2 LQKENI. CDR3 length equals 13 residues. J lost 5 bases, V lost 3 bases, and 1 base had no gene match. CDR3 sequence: CASSPGQGYGYTF. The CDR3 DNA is TGTGCCAGCTCACCGGGACAGGGATATGGCTACACCTTC.

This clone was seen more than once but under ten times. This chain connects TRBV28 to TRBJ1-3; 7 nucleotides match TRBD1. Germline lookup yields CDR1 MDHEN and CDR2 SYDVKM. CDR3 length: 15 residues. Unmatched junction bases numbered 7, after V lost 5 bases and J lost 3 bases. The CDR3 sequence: CASSPPRGLGNTIYF. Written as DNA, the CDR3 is TGTGCCAGCAGTCCGCCTAGGGGGCTTGGAAACACCATATATTTT.

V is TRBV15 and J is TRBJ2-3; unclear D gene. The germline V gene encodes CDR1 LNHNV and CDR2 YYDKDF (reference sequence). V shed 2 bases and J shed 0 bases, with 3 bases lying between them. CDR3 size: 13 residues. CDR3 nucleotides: TGTGCCACCAGCAGACCGAGCACAGATACGCAGTATTTT. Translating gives CATSRPSTDTQYF.

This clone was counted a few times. The CDR3 nucleotides are TGTGCCAGTAGATACGCGGGTGGGCCCTATGGCTACACCTTC. Its translation: CASRYAGGPYGYTF. This chain links TRBV19 with TRBJ1-2, with no clear D. Germline lookup yields CDR1 LNHDA and CDR2 SQIVND (reference sequence). Trimming pared 6 bases from V and 4 bases from J, leaving 15 bases between. The CDR3 consists of 14 residues. The whole variable domain, remainder taken from reference TRBV19 and TRBJ1-2, is DGGITQSPKYLFRKEGQNVTLSCEQNLNHDAMYWYRQDPGQGLRLIYYSQIVNDFQKGDIAEGYSVSREKKESFPLTVTSAQKNPTAFYLCASRYAGGPYGYTFGSGTRLTVV.

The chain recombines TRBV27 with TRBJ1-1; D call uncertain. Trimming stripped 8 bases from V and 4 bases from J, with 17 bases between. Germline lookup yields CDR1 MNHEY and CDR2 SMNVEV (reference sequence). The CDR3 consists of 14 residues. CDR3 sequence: CASARPIEGTEAFF. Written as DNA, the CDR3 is TGTGCCAGCGCCCGGCCTATTGAGGGCACTGAAGCTTTCTTT.

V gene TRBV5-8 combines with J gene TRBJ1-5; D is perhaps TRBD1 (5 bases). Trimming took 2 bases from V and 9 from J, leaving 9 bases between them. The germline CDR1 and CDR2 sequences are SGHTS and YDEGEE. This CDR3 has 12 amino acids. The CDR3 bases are TGTGCCAGCAGCTTCCAGGGTAGGCCCCAGCATTTT. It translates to CASSFQGRPQHF.

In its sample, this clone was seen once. The CDR3 region is CASGATSNTGELFF. For the CDR3, the DNA is TGCGCCAGCGGGGCAACCTCGAACACCGGGGAGCTGTTTTTT. The rearrangement uses TRBV10-1 and TRBJ2-2; possible D gene TRBD1, 5 bases. Germline CDR1 is WNHNN and CDR2 is SYGVQD (reference sequence). Trimming pared 8 bases from V and 0 bases from J, leaving 10 bases between. The CDR3 spans 14 residues.

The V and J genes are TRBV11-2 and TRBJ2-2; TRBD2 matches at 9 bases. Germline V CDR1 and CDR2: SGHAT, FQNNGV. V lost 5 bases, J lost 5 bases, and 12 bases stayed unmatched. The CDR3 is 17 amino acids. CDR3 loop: CASSAYVAGVDTGELFF. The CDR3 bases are TGTGCCAGCAGCGCATATGTAGCGGGAGTCGATACCGGGGAGCTGTTTTTT.

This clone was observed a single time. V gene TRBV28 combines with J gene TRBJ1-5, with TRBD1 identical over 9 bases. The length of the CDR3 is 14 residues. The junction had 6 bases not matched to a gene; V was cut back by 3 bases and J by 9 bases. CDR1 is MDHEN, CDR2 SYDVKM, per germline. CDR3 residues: CASSLGQGLRPQHF. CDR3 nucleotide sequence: TGTGCCAGCAGTTTGGGACAGGGCCTTCGGCCCCAGCATTTT.

In DNA, the CDR3 is TGTGCCACCAGTGAGAGACAGGTACACAAAATCACAGATACGCAGTATTTT. This codes for CATSERQVHKITDTQYF. The V and J genes are TRBV24-1 and TRBJ2-3; TRBD1 might be the D (6 bases). CDR3 length equals 17 residues. Trimming stripped 4 bases from V and 2 bases from J, with 18 bases between. CDR1 is KGHDR and CDR2 is SFDVKD in the germline V gene.

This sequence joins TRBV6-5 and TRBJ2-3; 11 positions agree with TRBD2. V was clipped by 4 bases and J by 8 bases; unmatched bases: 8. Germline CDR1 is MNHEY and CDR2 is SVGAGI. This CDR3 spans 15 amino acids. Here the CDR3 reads CASSSSLAGGRTQYF. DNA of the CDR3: TGTGCCAGCAGTTCCTCCCTAGCGGGGGGCCGTACGCAGTATTTT.

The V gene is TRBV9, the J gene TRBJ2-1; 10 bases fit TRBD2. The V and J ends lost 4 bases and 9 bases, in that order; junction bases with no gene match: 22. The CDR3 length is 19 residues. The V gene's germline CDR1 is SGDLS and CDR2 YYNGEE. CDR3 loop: CASSPRLIGLAEVSGEQFF. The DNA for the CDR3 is TGTGCCAGCAGCCCGCGCCTCATCGGACTAGCGGAAGTGAGCGGTGAGCAGTTCTTC.

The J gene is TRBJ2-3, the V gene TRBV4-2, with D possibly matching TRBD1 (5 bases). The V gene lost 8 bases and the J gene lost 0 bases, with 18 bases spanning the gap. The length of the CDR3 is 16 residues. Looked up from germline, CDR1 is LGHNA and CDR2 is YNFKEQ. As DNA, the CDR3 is TGTGCCAGCTTGGGCAGACAGACCGATAGCACAGATACGCAGTATTTT. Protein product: CASLGRQTDSTDTQYF.

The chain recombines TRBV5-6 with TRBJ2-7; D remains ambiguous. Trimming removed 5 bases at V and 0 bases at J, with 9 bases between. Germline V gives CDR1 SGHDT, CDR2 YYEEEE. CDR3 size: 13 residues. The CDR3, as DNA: TGTGCCAGCAGTTTGAGGAGCTCCTACGAGCAGTACTTC. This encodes CASSLRSSYEQYF. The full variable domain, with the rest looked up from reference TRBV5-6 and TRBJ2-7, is DAGVTQSPTHLIKTRGQQVTLRCSPKSGHDTVSWYQQALGQGPQFIFQYYEEEERQRGNFPDRFSGHQFPNYSSELNVNALLLGDSALYLCASSLRSSYEQYFGPGTRLTVT.

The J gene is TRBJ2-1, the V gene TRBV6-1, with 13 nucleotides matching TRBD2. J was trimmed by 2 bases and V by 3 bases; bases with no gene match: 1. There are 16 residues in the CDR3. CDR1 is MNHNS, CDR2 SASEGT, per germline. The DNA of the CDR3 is TGTGCCAGCAGTGATGGGACTAGCGGGACCTACAATGAGCAGTTCTTC. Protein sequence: CASSDGTSGTYNEQFF.

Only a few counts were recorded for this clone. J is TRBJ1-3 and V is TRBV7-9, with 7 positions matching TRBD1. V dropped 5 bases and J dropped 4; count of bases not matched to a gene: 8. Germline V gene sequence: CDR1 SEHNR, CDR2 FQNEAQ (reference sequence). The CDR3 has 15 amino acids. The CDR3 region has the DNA TGTGCCAGCAGCCCTACAGGGGCTTACGGAAACACCATATATTTT. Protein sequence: CASSPTGAYGNTIYF.